This entry lists 23 T cell receptor beta chains sequenced from one sample in a study of blood T cell repertoires in COVID-19. The assay was immunoSEQ multiplex PCR, and TCRdb's table has in-frame clones only and misses some. The sample lists some 380,000 clones, nearly 90% occurring once. Sequenced material: PBMCs or T cells enriched from blood (not recorded which). The receptors come from a woman in her thirties or forties with acute COVID-19.

The chain couples TRBV19 to TRBJ1-4; D unresolved. CDR3 length equals 15 residues. The germline gives CDR1 LNHDA, CDR2 SQIVND (reference sequence). Trimming shortened V by 6 bases and J by 0 bases, and 11 bases separated the two germline ends. The CDR3 sequence: CASSPGYATNEKLFF. The CDR3 DNA reads TGTGCCAGTAGCCCGGGGTACGCAACTAATGAAAAACTGTTTTTT.

The V call is TRBV2, the J call TRBJ2-7; TRBD1 matches at 8 bases. V dropped 7 bases and J dropped 1; count of bases not matched to a gene: 9. The CDR3 loop spans 15 amino acids. Germline CDR1 is SNHLY and CDR2 is FYNNEI. CDR3 bases: TGTGCCAGCATTCCGAGACAGGGGATTTCCTACGAGCAGTACTTC. This codes for CASIPRQGISYEQYF.

This clone showed up just a few times. CDR3 protein: CASSPQGAGNTIYF. The CDR3 coding sequence is TGCGCCAGCAGCCCACAGGGGGCTGGAAACACCATATATTTT. The genes are TRBV5-1 and TRBJ1-3, with 8 bases lining up with TRBD1. J lost 2 bases, V lost 4 bases, and 2 bases had no gene match. In germline, CDR1 is SGHRS, CDR2 YFSETQ. The CDR3 runs 14 residues. Using reference TRBV5-1 and TRBJ1-3 for the parts outside the CDR3, the full variable domain is KAGVTQTPRYLIKTRGQQVTLSCSPISGHRSVSWYQQTPGQGLQFLFEYFSETQRNKGNFPGRFSGRQFSNSRSEMNVSTLELGDSALYLCASSPQGAGNTIYFGEGSWLTVV.

The chain links TRBV5-1 to TRBJ2-2, with a possible D match to TRBD1 (6 bases). The CDR3 spans 15 residues. Trimming left V 4 bases short and J 2 bases short, with 12 bases between. The V gene's germline CDR1 is SGHRS and CDR2 YFSETQ. The CDR3 reads CASSPEDRNTGELFF. The CDR3 DNA sequence: TGCGCCAGCAGCCCCGAGGACAGAAACACCGGGGAGCTGTTTTTT.

This clone was detected a few times. The V and J genes are TRBV5-1 and TRBJ2-1; the D gene is possibly TRBD2 (6 bases). The length of the CDR3 is 16 residues. Germline CDR1 SGHRS, CDR2 YFSETQ. V lost 1 base and J lost 4, with 15 bases in between. The chain's CDR3 is CASSLSTGGIYNEQFF. The CDR3 nucleotides are TGCGCCAGCAGCTTGAGTACAGGAGGGATTTACAATGAGCAGTTCTTC.

This CDR3 reads CASSPGQQEQYF. The DNA for the CDR3 is TGCGCCAGCAGCCCAGGACAGCAAGAGCAGTACTTC. The genes are TRBV4-1 and TRBJ2-7, with D perhaps matching TRBD1 (6 bases). The CDR3 length is 12 residues. Germline loops: CDR1 MGHRA, CDR2 YSYEKL. V was clipped by 4 bases and J by 7 bases, with 11 bases between them.

The rearrangement joins TRBV6-5 to TRBJ1-1; the match to TRBD1 covers 7 bases. V lost 7 bases and J lost 0; bases outside the gene matches: 8. CDR3 length: 15 amino acids. CDR1 MNHEY and CDR2 SVGAGI come from the germline V gene. For the CDR3, the DNA is TGTGCCAGCAAGACAGGGCCGGTGATGAACACTGAAGCTTTCTTT. Encoded protein: CASKTGPVMNTEAFF.

This chain uses TRBV5-4 with TRBJ1-1, with 10 bases lining up with TRBD1. The trim removed 4 bases at V and 0 bases at J, leaving 9 bases unmatched. Germline CDR1 reads SGHNT; CDR2 reads YYREEE (reference sequence). The CDR3 sequence is 17 residues long. The DNA for the CDR3 is TGTGCCAGCAGCCCAGACAGGGGGCCCCACATGAACACTGAAGCTTTCTTT. Its protein is CASSPDRGPHMNTEAFF. The full variable domain, completed using reference TRBV5-4 and TRBJ1-1, is ETGVTQSPTHLIKTRGQQVTLRCSSQSGHNTVSWYQQALGQGPQFIFQYYREEENGRGNFPPRFSGLQFPNYSSELNVNALELDDSALYLCASSPDRGPHMNTEAFFGQGTRLTVV.

The chain employs TRBV19 and TRBJ2-7; maybe TRBD1 (6 bases). This CDR3 has 14 residues. The V and J ends lost 0 bases and 4 bases respectively, with 10 bases between them. Germline values: CDR1 LNHDA, CDR2 SQIVND (reference sequence). CDR3 amino acids: CASSIEGTPYEQYF. CDR3 nucleotides: TGTGCCAGTAGTATAGAGGGGACACCATACGAGCAGTACTTC. Full variable domain (missing parts from reference TRBV19 and TRBJ2-7): DGGITQSPKYLFRKEGQNVTLSCEQNLNHDAMYWYRQDPGQGLRLIYYSQIVNDFQKGDIAEGYSVSREKKESFPLTVTSAQKNPTAFYLCASSIEGTPYEQYFGPGTRLTVT.

V is TRBV19 and J is TRBJ1-5, with a tentative D call TRBD1 (5 bases). The germline gives CDR1 LNHDA, CDR2 SQIVND (reference sequence). The CDR3 consists of 14 residues. V lost 5 bases and J lost 4, with 12 bases in between. The CDR3 sequence is CASSVRGINQPQHF. The CDR3 coding sequence is TGTGCCAGTAGTGTCCGGGGGATAAATCAGCCCCAGCATTTT.

The rearrangement links TRBV6-1 to TRBJ2-5, with 11 positions matching TRBD1. The germline V gene has CDR1 MNHNS and CDR2 SASEGT. Trimming removed 3 bases from V and 4 bases from J; junction bases left unmatched: 7. This CDR3 region has 16 residues. This chain's CDR3 is CASSDWGTGGSETQYF. The CDR3 DNA follows: TGTGCCAGCAGTGACTGGGGGACAGGGGGGTCAGAGACCCAGTACTTC.

This rearrangement joins TRBV7-8 to TRBJ2-7; TRBD2 matches 9 bases. This CDR3 has 14 amino acids. The germline V gene encodes CDR1 SGHVS and CDR2 FQNEAQ. V lost 3 bases and J lost 1; bases outside the gene matches: 1. DNA for the CDR3: TGTGCCAGCAGCTTTAGCGGGGGTTCCTACGAGCAGTACTTC. Translation gives CASSFSGGSYEQYF.

The gene calls are TRBV24-1 and TRBJ1-2, with a tentative D call TRBD1 (6 bases). The CDR3 has 12 residues. V lost 7 bases and J 5 bases, leaving 10 bases between the germline ends. Germline V lookup: CDR1 KGHDR, CDR2 SFDVKD. The CDR3 here is CATRQGTYGYTF. CDR3 in DNA: TGTGCCACCAGACAGGGTACTTATGGCTACACCTTC.

The chain employs TRBV15 and TRBJ2-7; D possibly corresponds to TRBD2 (6 bases). The V gene lost 4 bases and the J gene lost 1 base, with 17 bases spanning the gap. The CDR3 is made up of 16 amino acids. Germline lookup yields CDR1 LNHNV and CDR2 YYDKDF (reference sequence). CDR3 DNA: TGTGCCACCAGCACCACGGCGGGGATTCGGTCCTACGAGCAGTACTTC. Translated, it gives CATSTTAGIRSYEQYF.

This chain connects TRBV3-1 (or the pseudogene TRBV3-2) to TRBJ1-2; 8 positions agree with TRBD1. Germline V CDR1 and CDR2: LGHDT, YNNKEL (reference sequence). This CDR3 has 13 amino acids. Trimming cost V 8 bases and J 10 bases; bases outside gene matches: 12. CDR3 in amino acids: CASSFGQGSSYTF. CDR3 sequence (DNA): TGTGCCAGCTCGTTCGGACAGGGAAGCTCCTACACCTTC.

This chain connects TRBV4-1 to TRBJ2-1; 8 bases are shared with TRBD2. V trimming: 0 bases; J trimming: 7 bases; junction bases outside the gene matches: 5. This CDR3 has 15 residues. Germline V lookup: CDR1 MGHRA, CDR2 YSYEKL. CDR3 nucleotide sequence: TGCGCCAGCAGCCAAGATGGCGGGGGGCCAAATGAGCAGTTCTTC. Its translation: CASSQDGGGPNEQFF.

J is TRBJ2-1 and V is TRBV7-2; TRBD2 matches 8 bases. The length of the CDR3 is 16 residues. CDR1 and CDR2 from the germline V gene are SGHTA and FQGNSA. After removal of 6 bases from V and 9 bases from J, the junction contained 16 bases not matched to a gene. CDR3 residues: CASRSDTGGPRGEQFF. CDR3 bases: TGTGCCAGCAGAAGCGACACGGGGGGGCCCCGGGGTGAGCAGTTCTTC.

The V call is TRBV7-9, the J call TRBJ1-3; maybe TRBD1 (6 bases). CDR3 length equals 13 residues. Trimming shortened V by 4 bases and J by 7 bases, and 11 bases separated the two germline ends. Germline CDR1 and CDR2: SEHNR and FQNEAQ (reference sequence). Written as DNA, the CDR3 is TGTGCCAGCAGCTCACAGGGCACGAACACCATATATTTT. Translating gives CASSSQGTNTIYF. The full variable domain, rest sourced from reference TRBV7-9 and TRBJ1-3, is DTGVSQNPRHKITKRGQNVTFRCDPISEHNRLYWYRQTLGQGPEFLTYFQNEAQLEKSRLLSDRFSAERPKGSFSTLEIQRTEQGDSAMYLCASSSQGTNTIYFGEGSWLTVV.

This chain connects TRBV23-1 to TRBJ1-1; 8 bases are shared with TRBD1. Being an ORF, TRBV23-1 has a function that is uncertain. Germline trimming cut 3 bases from V and 4 bases from J; bases unmatched to any gene: 10. This CDR3 spans 16 amino acids. The CDR3 reads CASSQRPGQATTEAFF. CDR3 bases: TGCGCCAGCAGTCAGCGCCCGGGACAGGCGACCACTGAAGCTTTCTTT.

The CDR3 DNA follows: TGTGCCAGCAGTGGCCGAAGCGGGGTTAGCACAGATACGCAGTATTTT. This sequence encodes CASSGRSGVSTDTQYF. This chain joins TRBV2 and TRBJ2-3; 7 bases line up with TRBD2. This CDR3 is built from 16 residues. V shed 4 bases and J 0 bases; nucleotides not matched to a gene: 7. The germline V gene has CDR1 SNHLY and CDR2 FYNNEI.

This chain joins TRBV9 and TRBJ2-5, with 12 bases that match TRBD2. Unmatched junction bases numbered 4, after V lost 2 bases and J lost 5 bases. Germline CDR1 is SGDLS and CDR2 is YYNGEE. This CDR3 comprises 15 residues. CDR3 loop: CASSVGLAGWETQYF. The CDR3 DNA sequence: TGTGCCAGCAGCGTGGGACTAGCGGGTTGGGAGACCCAGTACTTC.

The chain recombines TRBV6-1 with TRBJ2-1; tentatively, D is TRBD1 (5 bases). The CDR3 length is 16 residues. Germline CDR1 and CDR2: MNHNS and SASEGT. The V and J ends lost 0 bases and 3 bases respectively, with 12 bases between them. The CDR3 spells CASSEAGHGYYNEQFF. CDR3 DNA sequence: TGTGCCAGCAGTGAAGCTGGACACGGCTACTACAATGAGCAGTTCTTC.

This chain connects TRBV7-2 to TRBJ1-1, with 8 bases fitting TRBD1. The CDR3 sequence is 13 residues long. V shed 4 bases, J shed 5 bases, and the junction held 3 bases outside the gene matches. CDR1 is SGHTA and CDR2 is FQGNSA in the germline V gene. Written as DNA, the CDR3 is TGTGCCAGCAGCTCAGGGGGCGCGACTGAAGCTTTCTTT. The encoded protein is CASSSGGATEAFF. Full variable domain (outside the CDR3, taken from reference TRBV7-2 and TRBJ1-1): GAGVSQSPSNKVTEKGKDVELRCDPISGHTALYWYRQSLGQGLEFLIYFQGNSAPDKSGLPSDRFSAERTGGSVSTLTIQRTQQEDSAVYLCASSSGGATEAFFGQGTRLTVV.